Shown below are 8 T cell receptor beta chains from a single sample sequenced in a study of blood T cells in healthy people across ages. Next came a second PCR, run for roughly 6 to 11 cycles, which used a sample-barcoded 5' primer along with a J-beta primer mix. TCRdb passed the 5' RACE reads through MiXCR, listing each CDR3 protein once. The data contain 270,000 or so distinct CDR3 sequences, roughly a quarter of them seen just once; the ten biggest clones take up around 29%. Sequencing input: blood. Receptor source: a woman in her 70s in good health.

DNA of the CDR3: TGCAGCGCAGGGGATGTAGGTGAAAAACTGTTTTTT. It specifies CSAGDVGEKLFF. The chain couples TRBV29-1 to TRBJ1-4; D is perhaps TRBD1 (6 bases). There are 12 residues in the CDR3. Germline V gene data show CDR1 as SQVTM and CDR2 as ANQGSEA. V was cut by 7 bases and J by 7 bases, with 13 bases left in between.

The CDR3 DNA sequence: TGTGCCACCAGCAGAGATGGGGGCCAGAAGAGGGAGACCCAGTACTTC. Translation gives CATSRDGGQKRETQYF. The chain combines TRBV15 with TRBJ2-5; D may be TRBD1 (6 bases). Germline CDR1 LNHNV, CDR2 YYDKDF (reference sequence). The CDR3 totals 16 residues. Trimming took 0 bases from V and 5 from J, leaving 16 bases between them.

The DNA for the CDR3 is TGTGCCAGCAGTAGTAGCGGACAGGGCTACGAGCAGTACTTC. This translates into CASSSSGQGYEQYF. This chain connects TRBV6-1 to TRBJ2-7; 8 bases line up with TRBD1. Unmatched junction bases numbered 6, after V lost 5 bases and J lost 3 bases. The CDR3 is 14 amino acids. CDR1 MNHNS and CDR2 SASEGT come from the germline V gene.

This clonotype was recorded only once. The chain joins TRBV20-1 to TRBJ2-5; D possibly uses TRBD1 or TRBD2 (5 bases each). Between the trimmed V and J ends, which lost 6 bases and 1 base, there was a span of 12 bases. This CDR3 is built from 13 residues. CDR1 is DFQATT and CDR2 is SNEGSKA in the germline V gene (reference sequence). CDR3 in amino acids: CSALGDRQETQYF. The CDR3 region has the DNA TGCAGTGCCCTAGGGGACCGCCAAGAGACCCAGTACTTC.

This chain links TRBV6-2 or TRBV6-3 with TRBJ2-7; unclear D gene. Looked up from germline, CDR1 is MNHEY and CDR2 is SVGEGT. The length of the CDR3 is 13 residues. V lost 0 bases, J lost 5 bases, and 8 bases lay in between. The chain's CDR3 is CASSYSPYDEQYF. Written as DNA, the CDR3 is TGTGCCAGCAGTTACTCCCCGTACGACGAGCAGTACTTC.

This clonotype was picked up many times. This chain joins TRBV20-1 and TRBJ2-1; 8 bases match TRBD2. From germline, CDR1 is DFQATT and CDR2 SNEGSKA (reference sequence). The CDR3 totals 16 residues. After removal of 3 bases from V and 9 bases from J, the junction contained 16 bases not matched to a gene. The CDR3 DNA follows: TGCAGTGCTAGGGGAGCGGGAGTGCGGGCCGGTTTTGAGCAGTTCTTC. Amino acids: CSARGAGVRAGFEQFF.

V gene TRBV5-5 combines with J gene TRBJ2-3, with a tentative D call TRBD2 (6 bases). The CDR3 contains 16 residues. Germline-derived CDR1 and CDR2 are SGHKS and YYEKEE (reference sequence). Trimming took 1 base from V and 0 from J, leaving 12 bases between them. CDR3 DNA sequence: TGTGCCAGCAGCTTGTCAACTAGCCGCAGCACAGATACGCAGTATTTT. Its protein product is CASSLSTSRSTDTQYF.

This clonotype appeared a few times. The chain joins TRBV6-5 to TRBJ1-1; maybe TRBD1 (6 bases). V lost 2 bases, J lost 1 base, and 14 bases lay in between. Germline V lookup: CDR1 MNHEY, CDR2 SVGAGI. CDR3 size: 16 residues. In nucleotides, the CDR3 is TGTGCCAGCAGTTACCTCCCGGACAGCGAGAACACTGAAGCTTTCTTT. This sequence encodes CASSYLPDSENTEAFF.